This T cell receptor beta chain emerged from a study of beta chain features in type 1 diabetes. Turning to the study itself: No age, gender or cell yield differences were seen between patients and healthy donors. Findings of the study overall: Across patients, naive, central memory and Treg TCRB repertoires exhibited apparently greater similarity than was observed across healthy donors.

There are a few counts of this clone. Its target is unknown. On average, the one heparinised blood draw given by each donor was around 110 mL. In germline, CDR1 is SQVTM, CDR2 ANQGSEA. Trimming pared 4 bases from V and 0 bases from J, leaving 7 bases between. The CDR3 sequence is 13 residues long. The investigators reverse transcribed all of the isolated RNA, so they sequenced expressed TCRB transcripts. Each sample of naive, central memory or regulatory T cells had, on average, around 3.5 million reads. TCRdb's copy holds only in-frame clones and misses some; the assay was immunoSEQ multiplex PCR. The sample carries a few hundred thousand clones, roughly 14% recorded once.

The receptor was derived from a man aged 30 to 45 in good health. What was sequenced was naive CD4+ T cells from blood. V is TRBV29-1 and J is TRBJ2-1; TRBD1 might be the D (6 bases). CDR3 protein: CSVAGVSYNEQFF. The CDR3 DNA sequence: TGCAGCGTTGCAGGGGTCTCCTACAATGAGCAGTTCTTC.